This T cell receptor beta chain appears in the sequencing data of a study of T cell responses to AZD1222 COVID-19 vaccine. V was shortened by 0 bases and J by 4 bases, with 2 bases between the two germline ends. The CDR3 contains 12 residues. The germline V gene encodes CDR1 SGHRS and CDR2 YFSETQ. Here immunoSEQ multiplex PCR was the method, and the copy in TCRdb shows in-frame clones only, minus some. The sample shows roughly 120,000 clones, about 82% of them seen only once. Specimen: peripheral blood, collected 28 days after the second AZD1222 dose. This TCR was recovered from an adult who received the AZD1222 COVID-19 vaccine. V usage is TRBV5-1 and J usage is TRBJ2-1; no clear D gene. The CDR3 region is CASSLVYNEQFF. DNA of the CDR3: TGCGCCAGCAGCTTGGTGTACAATGAGCAGTTCTTC.